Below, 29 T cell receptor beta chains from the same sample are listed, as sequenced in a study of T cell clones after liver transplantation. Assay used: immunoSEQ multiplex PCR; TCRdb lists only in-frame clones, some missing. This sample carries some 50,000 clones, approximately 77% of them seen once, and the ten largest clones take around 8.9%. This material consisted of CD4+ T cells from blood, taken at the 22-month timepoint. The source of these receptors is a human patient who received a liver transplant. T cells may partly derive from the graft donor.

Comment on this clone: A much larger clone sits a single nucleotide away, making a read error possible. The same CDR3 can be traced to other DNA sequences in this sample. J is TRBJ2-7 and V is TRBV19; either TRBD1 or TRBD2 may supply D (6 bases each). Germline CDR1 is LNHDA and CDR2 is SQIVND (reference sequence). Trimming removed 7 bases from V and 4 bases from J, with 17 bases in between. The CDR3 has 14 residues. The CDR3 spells CASKNTQGRYEQYF. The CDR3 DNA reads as TGTGCCAGTAAAAATACCCAGGGGAGGTACGAGCAGTACTTC.

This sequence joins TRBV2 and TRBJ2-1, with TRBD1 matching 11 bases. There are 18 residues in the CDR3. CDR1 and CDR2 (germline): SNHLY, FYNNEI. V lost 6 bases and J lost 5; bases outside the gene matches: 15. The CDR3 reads CASSPPGFRDRGDNEQFF. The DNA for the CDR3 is TGTGCCAGCAGCCCCCCCGGGTTTCGGGACAGGGGGGACAATGAGCAGTTCTTC.

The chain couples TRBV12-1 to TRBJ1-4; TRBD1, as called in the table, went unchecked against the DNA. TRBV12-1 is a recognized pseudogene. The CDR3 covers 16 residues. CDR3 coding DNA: TGTGCCAGCAGCTTTGAGACAGGGGGCGAATGGGAAAAACTGTTTTTT. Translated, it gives CASSFETGGEWEKLFF.

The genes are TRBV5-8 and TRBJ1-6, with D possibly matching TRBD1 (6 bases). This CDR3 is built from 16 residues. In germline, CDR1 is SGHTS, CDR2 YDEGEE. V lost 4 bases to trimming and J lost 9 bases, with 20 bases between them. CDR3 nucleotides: TGTGCCAGCAGCCGCCTCGGCGCCGGGGGGCGTTCACCCCTCCACTTT. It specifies CASSRLGAGGRSPLHF.

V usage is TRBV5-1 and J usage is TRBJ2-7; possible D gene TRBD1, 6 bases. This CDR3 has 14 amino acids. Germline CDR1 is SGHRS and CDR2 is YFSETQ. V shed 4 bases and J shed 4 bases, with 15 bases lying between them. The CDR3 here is CASSPIQGSYEQYF. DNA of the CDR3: TGCGCCAGCAGCCCTATACAGGGATCGTACGAGCAGTACTTC.

CDR3 in amino acids: CASRPDRSNQPQHF. The DNA of the CDR3 is TGTGCCAGTAGACCGGACAGGAGCAATCAGCCCCAGCATTTT. The chain couples TRBV19 to TRBJ1-5, with 7 nucleotides matching TRBD1. The CDR3 length is 14 residues. The V segment lost 6 bases and the J segment 1 base; nucleotides outside the gene matches: 3. CDR1 LNHDA and CDR2 SQIVND come from the germline V gene (reference sequence).

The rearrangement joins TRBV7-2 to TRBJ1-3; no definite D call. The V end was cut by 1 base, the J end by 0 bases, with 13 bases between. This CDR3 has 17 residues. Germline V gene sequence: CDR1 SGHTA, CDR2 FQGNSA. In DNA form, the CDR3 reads TGTGCCAGCAGCTTAGGGCAGCCGGGGAACTCTGGAAACACCATATATTTT. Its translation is CASSLGQPGNSGNTIYF.

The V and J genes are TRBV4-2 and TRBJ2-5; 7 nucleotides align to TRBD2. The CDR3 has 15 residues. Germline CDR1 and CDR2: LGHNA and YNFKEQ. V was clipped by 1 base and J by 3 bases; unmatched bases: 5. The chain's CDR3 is CASSQGLASKETQYF. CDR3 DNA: TGTGCCAGCAGCCAAGGACTAGCTAGTAAAGAGACCCAGTACTTC.

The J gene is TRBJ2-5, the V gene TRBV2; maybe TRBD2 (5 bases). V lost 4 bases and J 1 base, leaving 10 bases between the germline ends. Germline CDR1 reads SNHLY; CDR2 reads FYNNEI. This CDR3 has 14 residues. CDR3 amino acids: CASSGRQAQETQYF. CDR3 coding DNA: TGTGCCAGCAGTGGGAGGCAGGCCCAAGAGACCCAGTACTTC.

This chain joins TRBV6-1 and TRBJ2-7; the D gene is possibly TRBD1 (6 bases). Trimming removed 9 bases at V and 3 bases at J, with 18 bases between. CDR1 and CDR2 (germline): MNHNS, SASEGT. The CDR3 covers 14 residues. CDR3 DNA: TGTGCCAGTATTGACAGGCCGCTTTTCTACGAGCAGTACTTC. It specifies CASIDRPLFYEQYF.

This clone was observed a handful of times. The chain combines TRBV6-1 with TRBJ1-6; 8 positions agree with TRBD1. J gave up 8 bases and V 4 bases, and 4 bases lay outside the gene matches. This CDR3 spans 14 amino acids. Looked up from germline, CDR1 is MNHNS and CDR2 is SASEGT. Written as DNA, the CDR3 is TGTGCCAGCAGTGTGAGGACAGGGTATTCACCCCTCCACTTT. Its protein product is CASSVRTGYSPLHF.

The CDR3 nucleotides read TGTGCCAGCAGCAATAGCGGGGGGGCAGATACGCAGTATTTT. It is translated as CASSNSGGADTQYF. The rearrangement joins TRBV7-2 to TRBJ2-3, with 11 bases aligning to TRBD2. The V and J ends lost 5 bases and 4 bases, in that order; junction bases with no gene match: 2. In germline, CDR1 is SGHTA, CDR2 FQGNSA. The CDR3 is 14 amino acids.

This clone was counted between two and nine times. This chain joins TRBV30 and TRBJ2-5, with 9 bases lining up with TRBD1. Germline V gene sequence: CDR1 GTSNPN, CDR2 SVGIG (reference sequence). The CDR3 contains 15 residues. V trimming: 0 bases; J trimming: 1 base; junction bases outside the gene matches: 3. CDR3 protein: CAWSVGTGIQETQYF. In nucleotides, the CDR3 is TGTGCCTGGAGTGTAGGGACAGGGATCCAAGAGACCCAGTACTTC.

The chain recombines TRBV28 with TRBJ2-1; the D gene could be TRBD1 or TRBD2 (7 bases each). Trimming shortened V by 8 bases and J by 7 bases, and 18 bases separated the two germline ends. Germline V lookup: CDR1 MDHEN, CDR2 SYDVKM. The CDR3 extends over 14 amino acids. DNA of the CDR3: TGTGCCAGCGAGCAGGGGGGGGCTGTGAATGAGCAGTTCTTC. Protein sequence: CASEQGGAVNEQFF.

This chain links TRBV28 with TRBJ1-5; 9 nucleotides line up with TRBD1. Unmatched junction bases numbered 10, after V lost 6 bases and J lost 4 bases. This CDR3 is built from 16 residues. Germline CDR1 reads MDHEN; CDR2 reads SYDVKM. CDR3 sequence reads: CASSPQQGAGNQPQHF. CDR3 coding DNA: TGTGCCAGCAGCCCTCAACAGGGGGCTGGTAATCAGCCCCAGCATTTT.

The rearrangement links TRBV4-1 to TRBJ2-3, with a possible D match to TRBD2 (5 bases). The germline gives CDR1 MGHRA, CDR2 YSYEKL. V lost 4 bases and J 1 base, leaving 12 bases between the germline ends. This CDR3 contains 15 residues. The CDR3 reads CASSLLDGGTDTQYF. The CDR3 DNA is TGCGCCAGCAGCCTTCTCGACGGGGGCACAGATACGCAGTATTTT.

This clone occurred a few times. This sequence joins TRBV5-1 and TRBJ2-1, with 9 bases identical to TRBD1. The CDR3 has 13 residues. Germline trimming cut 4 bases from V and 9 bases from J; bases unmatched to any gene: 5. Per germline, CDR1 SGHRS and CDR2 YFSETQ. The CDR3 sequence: CASSGGQGSEQFF. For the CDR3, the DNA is TGCGCCAGCAGCGGGGGACAGGGTAGTGAGCAGTTCTTC. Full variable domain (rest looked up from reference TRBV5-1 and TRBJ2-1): KAGVTQTPRYLIKTRGQQVTLSCSPISGHRSVSWYQQTPGQGLQFLFEYFSETQRNKGNFPGRFSGRQFSNSRSEMNVSTLELGDSALYLCASSGGQGSEQFFGPGTRLTVL.

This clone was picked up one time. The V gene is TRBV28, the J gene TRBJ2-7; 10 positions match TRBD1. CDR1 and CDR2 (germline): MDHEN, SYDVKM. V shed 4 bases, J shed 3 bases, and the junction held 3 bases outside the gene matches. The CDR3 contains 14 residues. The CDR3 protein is CASSSGQGGYEQYF. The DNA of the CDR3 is TGTGCCAGCAGTTCCGGACAGGGGGGCTACGAGCAGTACTTC.

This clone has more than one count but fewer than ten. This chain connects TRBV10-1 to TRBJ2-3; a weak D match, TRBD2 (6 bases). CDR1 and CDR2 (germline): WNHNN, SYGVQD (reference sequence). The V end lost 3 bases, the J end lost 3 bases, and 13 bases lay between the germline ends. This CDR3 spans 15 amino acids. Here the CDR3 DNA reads TGCGCCAGCAGTGATCGACGGGGGTCAACAGATACGCAGTATTTT. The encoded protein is CASSDRRGSTDTQYF.

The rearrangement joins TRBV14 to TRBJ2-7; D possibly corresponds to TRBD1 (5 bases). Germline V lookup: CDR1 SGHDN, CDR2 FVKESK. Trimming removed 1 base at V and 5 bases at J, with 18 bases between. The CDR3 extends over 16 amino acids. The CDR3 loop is CASSQGPAIGVNEQYF. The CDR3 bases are TGTGCCAGCAGCCAAGGCCCGGCGATAGGGGTAAACGAGCAGTACTTC.

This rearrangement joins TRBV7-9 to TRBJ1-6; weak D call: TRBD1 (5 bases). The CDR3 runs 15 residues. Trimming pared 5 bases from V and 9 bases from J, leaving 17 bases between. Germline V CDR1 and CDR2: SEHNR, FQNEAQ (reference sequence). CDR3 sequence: CASSPTDHRFSPLHF. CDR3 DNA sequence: TGTGCCAGCAGCCCTACTGATCACAGGTTTTCACCCCTCCACTTT. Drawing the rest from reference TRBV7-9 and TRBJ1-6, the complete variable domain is DTGVSQNPRHKITKRGQNVTFRCDPISEHNRLYWYRQTLGQGPEFLTYFQNEAQLEKSRLLSDRFSAERPKGSFSTLEIQRTEQGDSAMYLCASSPTDHRFSPLHFGNGTRLTVT.

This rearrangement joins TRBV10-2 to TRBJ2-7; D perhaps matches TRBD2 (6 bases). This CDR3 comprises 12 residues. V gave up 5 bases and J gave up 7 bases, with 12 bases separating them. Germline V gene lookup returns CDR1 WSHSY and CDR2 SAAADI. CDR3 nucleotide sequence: TGCGCCAGCAGTATCTCTAGCGCTGAGCAGTACTTC. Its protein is CASSISSAEQYF.

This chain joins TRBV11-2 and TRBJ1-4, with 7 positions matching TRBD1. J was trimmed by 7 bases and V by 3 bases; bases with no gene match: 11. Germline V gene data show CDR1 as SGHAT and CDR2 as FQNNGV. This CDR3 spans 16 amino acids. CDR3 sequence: CASSLGLQGLGEKLFF. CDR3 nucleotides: TGTGCCAGCAGCTTGGGGTTACAGGGGCTGGGTGAAAAACTGTTTTTT.

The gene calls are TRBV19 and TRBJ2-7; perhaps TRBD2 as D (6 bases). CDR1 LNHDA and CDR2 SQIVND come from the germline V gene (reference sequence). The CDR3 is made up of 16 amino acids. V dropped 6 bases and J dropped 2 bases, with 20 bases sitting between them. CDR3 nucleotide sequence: TGTGCCAGTAGCCCTCCCCGGAGGGGAAGACCCTACGAGCAGTACTTC. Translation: CASSPPRRGRPYEQYF.

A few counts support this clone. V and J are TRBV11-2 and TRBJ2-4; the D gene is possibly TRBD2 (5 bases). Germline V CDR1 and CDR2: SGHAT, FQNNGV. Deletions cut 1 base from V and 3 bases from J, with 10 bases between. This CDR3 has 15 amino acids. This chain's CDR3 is CASSLGLRGKNIQYF. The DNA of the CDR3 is TGTGCCAGCAGCTTAGGACTCCGGGGCAAAAACATTCAGTACTTC.

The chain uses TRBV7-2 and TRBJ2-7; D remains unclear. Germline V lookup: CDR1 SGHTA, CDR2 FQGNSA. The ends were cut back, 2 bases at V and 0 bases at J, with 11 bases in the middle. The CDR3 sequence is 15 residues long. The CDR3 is CASSLMARSSYEQYF. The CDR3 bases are TGTGCCAGCAGCTTAATGGCAAGGAGCTCCTACGAGCAGTACTTC.

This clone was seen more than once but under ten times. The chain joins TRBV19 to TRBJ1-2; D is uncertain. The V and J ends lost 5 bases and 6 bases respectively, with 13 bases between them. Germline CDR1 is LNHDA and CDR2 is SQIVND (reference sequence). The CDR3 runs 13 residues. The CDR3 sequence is CASSALGRDGYTF. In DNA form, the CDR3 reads TGTGCCAGTAGTGCACTAGGGCGGGATGGCTACACCTTC.

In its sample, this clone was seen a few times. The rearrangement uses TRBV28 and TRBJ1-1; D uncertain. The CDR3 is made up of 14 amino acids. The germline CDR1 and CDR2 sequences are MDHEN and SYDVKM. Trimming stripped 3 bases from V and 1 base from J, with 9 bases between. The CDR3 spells CASSFPYKNTEAFF. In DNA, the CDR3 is TGTGCCAGCAGTTTCCCCTACAAGAACACTGAAGCTTTCTTT.

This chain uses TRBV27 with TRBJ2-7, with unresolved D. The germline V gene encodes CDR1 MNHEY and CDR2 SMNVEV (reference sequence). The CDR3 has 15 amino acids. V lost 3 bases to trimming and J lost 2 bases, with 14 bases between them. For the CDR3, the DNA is TGTGCCAGCAGTTTTTCGATTGGACGGACCTACGAGCAGTACTTC. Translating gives CASSFSIGRTYEQYF.